A selection of T cell receptor beta chains follows, all from one sample in a study of glioma-infiltrating T cells after dendritic cell vaccination. Sequencing used immunoSEQ multiplex PCR; TCRdb keeps in-frame clones, though not all of them. The sample records about 87,000 clones, less than 90% being singletons. Here the sequenced sample was blood, taken after dendritic cell vaccination. These receptors all stem from a human donor with glioblastoma. CDR3s include the opening cysteine and the closing phenylalanine or tryptophan. The order of the fields is clone size, D gene, J gene, V gene, CDR3 DNA, CDR3 protein. A D gene is named only where the DNA matches it firmly. Clone size appears in some rows only: once, few, many, or a class for an expanded clone.

size: NA; D: NA; J: TRBJ2-7; V: TRBV6-1; DNA: TGTGCCAGCAGTGAACCCCTGACAGGCCCGATCTACGAGCAGTACTTC; CDR3: CASSEPLTGPIYEQYF
size: once; D: NA; J: TRBJ2-7; V: TRBV5-8; DNA: TGTGCCAGCAGCTTGGCCGGAGTCAACTACGAGCAGTACTTC; CDR3: CASSLAGVNYEQYF
size: few; D: NA; J: TRBJ1-5; V: TRBV30; DNA: TGTGCCTGGAGTCGGGGGGATCAGCCCCAGCATTTT; CDR3: CAWSRGDQPQHF
size: NA; D: TRBD2; J: TRBJ2-3; V: TRBV9; DNA: TGTGCCAGCAGCGTAGCGCTAGCGGGTCCCACAGATACGCAGTATTTT; CDR3: CASSVALAGPTDTQYF
size: NA; D: NA; J: TRBJ1-5; V: TRBV18; DNA: TGTGCCAGCTCACAAGAGGCCGACGATCAGCCCCAGCATTTT; CDR3: CASSQEADDQPQHF
size: NA; D: TRBD1; J: TRBJ1-3; V: TRBV19; DNA: TGTGCCAGTAGTCCTCGGGACAGGGTCGGAAACACCATATATTTT; CDR3: CASSPRDRVGNTIYF
size: NA; D: NA; J: TRBJ1-1; V: TRBV5-1; DNA: TGCGCCAGCAGCTTGGCGGGGAGAATGAACACTGAAGCTTTCTTT; CDR3: CASSLAGRMNTEAFF
size: few; D: NA; J: TRBJ2-7; V: TRBV6-1; DNA: TGTGCCAGCAGTGAGGGACAAGGATCCGAGCAGTACTTC; CDR3: CASSEGQGSEQYF
size: NA; D: TRBD1; J: TRBJ1-2; V: TRBV27; DNA: TGTGCCAGCAGTTTATCACGGGACAGCTCTCTTTACTACACCTTC; CDR3: CASSLSRDSSLYYTF
size: NA; D: NA; J: TRBJ2-2; V: TRBV13; DNA: TGTGCCAGCAGCCCCGGGTCGTACACCGGGGAGCTGTTTTTT; CDR3: CASSPGSYTGELFF
size: NA; D: NA; J: TRBJ2-2; V: TRBV18; DNA: TGTGCCAGCTCACAGACAGTGAACACCGGGGAGCTGTTTTTT; CDR3: CASSQTVNTGELFF
size: NA; D: TRBD1; J: TRBJ1-6; V: TRBV5-6; DNA: TGTGCCAGCACCCCCACGGGACAGGGCAATTCACCCCTCCACTTT; CDR3: CASTPTGQGNSPLHF
size: once; D: TRBD2; J: TRBJ2-5; V: TRBV2; DNA: TGTGCCAGCGGTTCAGAGCTAGCGGGAGAGACCCAGTACTTC; CDR3: CASGSELAGETQYF
size: NA; D: NA; J: TRBJ1-6; V: TRBV10-3; DNA: TGTGCCATCAGTGACAGGGGAGATAATTCACCCCTCCACTTT; CDR3: CAISDRGDNSPLHF
size: NA; D: TRBD1; J: TRBJ2-7; V: TRBV6-5; DNA: TGTGCCAGCAGTTACATAGGGGACAGAAGATACTACGAGCAGTACTTC; CDR3: CASSYIGDRRYYEQYF
size: NA; D: TRBD1; J: TRBJ1-6; V: TRBV5-1; DNA: TGCGCCAGCAGCCTGGCGGCAGGGGGTATGGATTCACCCCTCCACTTT; CDR3: CASSLAAGGMDSPLHF
size: NA; D: TRBD1; J: TRBJ2-7; V: TRBV15; DNA: TGTGCCACCAGCAGATCTCCGGACAGGGGTACCTACGAGCAGTACTTC; CDR3: CATSRSPDRGTYEQYF
size: NA; D: TRBD1; J: TRBJ1-2; V: TRBV9; DNA: TGTGCCAGCAGCAGGGGACAGGGAAACTATGGCTACACCTTC; CDR3: CASSRGQGNYGYTF
size: NA; D: TRBD1; J: TRBJ2-2; V: TRBV4-1; DNA: TGCGCCAGCAGCCAACCTGGACAGGGAAATTCCGGGGAGCTGTTTTTT; CDR3: CASSQPGQGNSGELFF
size: NA; D: NA; J: TRBJ2-1; V: TRBV2; DNA: TGTGCCAGCAGTCTTATACAGGAAAATGAGCAGTTCTTC; CDR3: CASSLIQENEQFF
size: once; D: NA; J: TRBJ1-5; V: TRBV6-1; DNA: TGTGCCAGCAGTGAGGCGGCTCACCCAAATCAGCCCCAGCATTTT; CDR3: CASSEAAHPNQPQHF
size: few; D: TRBD1; J: TRBJ1-1; V: TRBV5-1; DNA: TGCGCCAGCAGCTCGGGACAGGCGACGAACACTGAAGCTTTCTTT; CDR3: CASSSGQATNTEAFF
size: NA; D: NA; J: TRBJ2-7; V: TRBV6-5; DNA: TGTGCCAGCAGCCGAGGTCCTTACGAGCAGTACTTC; CDR3: CASSRGPYEQYF
size: NA; D: NA; J: TRBJ1-1; V: TRBV19; DNA: TGTGCCAGCGATGCCGCATGGGGACTGAAGAACACTGAAGCTTTCTTT; CDR3: CASDAAWGLKNTEAFF
size: NA; D: TRBD2; J: TRBJ2-7; V: TRBV4-3; DNA: TGCGCCAGCAGCCAAGGGATCGAAGCGGGGGGGATACTCGACGAGCAGTACTTC; CDR3: CASSQGIEAGGILDEQYF
size: NA; D: TRBD2; J: TRBJ2-3; V: TRBV19; DNA: TGTGCCAGTAGTATAAGCGGGGCAGATACGCAGTATTTT; CDR3: CASSISGADTQYF
size: few; D: NA; J: TRBJ2-1; V: TRBV7-9; DNA: TGTGCCAGCAGTATAGGGGCAGTCTCCTACAATGAGCAGTTCTTC; CDR3: CASSIGAVSYNEQFF
size: NA; D: NA; J: TRBJ2-7; V: TRBV7-9; DNA: TGTGCCAGCAGCCCACCAGTGACCTACGAGCAGTACTTC; CDR3: CASSPPVTYEQYF
size: NA; D: NA; J: TRBJ1-1; V: TRBV4-2; DNA: TGTGCCAGCAGCCAAGATGAGTTGATATCTGAAGCTTTCTTT; CDR3: CASSQDELISEAFF
size: NA; D: NA; J: TRBJ1-2; V: TRBV9; DNA: TGTGCCAGCAGCAACTTCCAGGATTATGGCTACACCTTC; CDR3: CASSNFQDYGYTF
size: NA; D: TRBD1; J: TRBJ1-2; V: TRBV29-1; DNA: TGCAGCGTTTCACCCGGGACAGGGGGCCGTGGCTACACCTTC; CDR3: CSVSPGTGGRGYTF
size: NA; D: NA; J: TRBJ2-7; V: TRBV5-5; DNA: TGTGCCAGCAGCCAAGACCCCTCAGGGGCAGACTACGAGCAGTACTTC; CDR3: CASSQDPSGADYEQYF
size: NA; D: TRBD2; J: TRBJ2-5; V: TRBV2; DNA: TGTGCCAGCAGTGGGGGACTAGCGGAAGAGACCCAGTACTTC; CDR3: CASSGGLAEETQYF
size: NA; D: NA; J: TRBJ2-7; V: TRBV6-1; DNA: TGTGCCACCCGGGACTGGGACGGGGACGAGCAGTACTTC; CDR3: CATRDWDGDEQYF
size: NA; D: TRBD2; J: TRBJ2-7; V: TRBV7-3; DNA: TGTGCCAGCAGCGTCACTAGCGGGGGAAGTTACGAGCAGTACTTC; CDR3: CASSVTSGGSYEQYF
size: NA; D: NA; J: TRBJ2-7; V: TRBV4-1; DNA: TGCGCCAGCAGCCAAGATCTAGGACAGATTTACGAGCAGTACTTC; CDR3: CASSQDLGQIYEQYF
size: NA; D: NA; J: TRBJ1-1; V: TRBV9; DNA: TGTGCCAGCAGCGTAGGTAGAGGCTCTCTGAACACTGAAGCTTTCTTT; CDR3: CASSVGRGSLNTEAFF
size: NA; D: TRBD1; J: TRBJ1-5; V: TRBV6-4; DNA: TGTGCCAGCAGTGACTCTACGGGGACAGGGGATTCCTATAGCAATCAGCCCCAGCATTTT; CDR3: CASSDSTGTGDSYSNQPQHF
size: NA; D: TRBD2; J: TRBJ2-3; V: TRBV7-3; DNA: TGTGCCAGCAGCGGAACGGGACTAATCACAGATACGCAGTATTTT; CDR3: CASSGTGLITDTQYF
size: few; D: NA; J: TRBJ1-4; V: TRBV2; DNA: TGTGCCAGCAGTGAAGCAGGCGGGGAGCGGGAAAAACTGTTTTTT; CDR3: CASSEAGGEREKLFF
size: NA; D: NA; J: TRBJ1-1; V: TRBV5-1; DNA: TGCGCCAGCAGCTTCGACAACCTGAACACTGAAGCTTTCTTT; CDR3: CASSFDNLNTEAFF
size: NA; D: NA; J: TRBJ1-2; V: TRBV2; DNA: TGTGCCAGCAGTGAAGCCGGGCGGGCGCCAGGCCCTTACTATGGCTACACCTTC; CDR3: CASSEAGRAPGPYYGYTF
size: NA; D: TRBD1; J: TRBJ1-2; V: TRBV16; DNA: TGTGCCAGCGGGACAGGGGCTAACTATGGCTACACCTTC; CDR3: CASGTGANYGYTF
size: NA; D: NA; J: TRBJ2-3; V: TRBV27; DNA: TGTGCCAGCAGTTTGCGGGGATTCGATACAGATACGCAGTATTTT; CDR3: CASSLRGFDTDTQYF
size: NA; D: NA; J: TRBJ2-3; V: TRBV15; DNA: TGTGCCACCAGCAGAGCAGGGTTATACGGTACGCAGTATTTT; CDR3: CATSRAGLYGTQYF
size: NA; D: NA; J: TRBJ1-1; V: TRBV5-1; DNA: TGCGCCAGCAGTAAGGGACCAGGGGCTGAAGCTTTCTTT; CDR3: CASSKGPGAEAFF
size: NA; D: NA; J: TRBJ1-2; V: TRBV7-3; DNA: TGTGCCAGCAGCTCTCATGGGACTGGGATTCTCTATGGCTACACCTTC; CDR3: CASSSHGTGILYGYTF
size: NA; D: TRBD1; J: TRBJ1-2; V: TRBV11-1; DNA: TGTGCCAGCAGCGCATTACAGGGGTACTATGGCTACACCTTC; CDR3: CASSALQGYYGYTF
size: NA; D: NA; J: TRBJ1-2; V: TRBV14; DNA: TGTGCCAGCAGCCAAGAGCGGGATGGCTACACCTTC; CDR3: CASSQERDGYTF
size: NA; D: NA; J: TRBJ1-4; V: TRBV27; DNA: TGTGCCAGCAGTCCCCGGGAAAACGAAAAACTGTTTTTT; CDR3: CASSPRENEKLFF
size: NA; D: NA; J: TRBJ1-1; V: TRBV4-1; DNA: TGCGCCAGCAGCCAAGTTCTTTCTCGGAACAGGCTGAACACTGAAGCTTTCTTT; CDR3: CASSQVLSRNRLNTEAFF
size: NA; D: TRBD1; J: TRBJ1-2; V: TRBV19; DNA: TGTGCCAGTAGCTGGGGACAGCTCCCTTCGTATGGCTACACCTTC; CDR3: CASSWGQLPSYGYTF
size: NA; D: NA; J: TRBJ2-5; V: TRBV18; DNA: TGTGCCAGCTCACCACAGGGTGAGGGTGAGACCCAGTACTTC; CDR3: CASSPQGEGETQYF
size: NA; D: TRBD1; J: TRBJ1-1; V: TRBV6-5; DNA: TGTGCCAGCAGTCCCTGGACAGGGCGGCCTGAAGCTTTCTTT; CDR3: CASSPWTGRPEAFF
size: NA; D: TRBD1; J: TRBJ1-1; V: TRBV2; DNA: TGTGCCAGCAGTGGACAGGGGTCGGTGAACACTGAAGCTTTCTTT; CDR3: CASSGQGSVNTEAFF
size: once; D: TRBD1; J: TRBJ1-4; V: TRBV10-3; DNA: TGTGCCATCAGTTCGGGACAGGGGGAAGCAAAACTGTTTTTT; CDR3: CAISSGQGEAKLFF
size: NA; D: TRBD1; J: TRBJ1-3; V: TRBV9; DNA: TGTGCCAGCAGCCCGGACAGGGCAAACTCTGGAAACACCATATATTTT; CDR3: CASSPDRANSGNTIYF